The 9 T cell receptor beta chains listed next were all sequenced from one sample in a study of blood T cells in healthy people across ages. The second PCR ran roughly 6 to 12 cycles with a sample-barcoded 5' primer and J-beta primers. TCRdb analysed the 5' RACE reads with MiXCR anew, one entry per CDR3 protein. The sample consists of over a million distinct CDR3 sequences, around 25% of them appearing once. These data were also reused for a study on T cells of mothers and their children.

The sample was blood. These receptors were collected from a girl aged 2-10 years in good health.

A few counts support this clonotype. The genes are TRBV29-1 and TRBJ1-4, with D perhaps matching TRBD1 (5 bases). This CDR3 is built from 15 residues. Germline V gene data show CDR1 as SQVTM and CDR2 as ANQGSEA. V lost 4 bases and J 1 base, leaving 13 bases between the germline ends. The DNA for the CDR3 is TGCAGCGTTGGATTACGTGGGGGAACTAATGAAAAACTGTTTTTT. Its protein is CSVGLRGGTNEKLFF.

This clonotype was detected a few times. This chain links TRBV7-2 with TRBJ1-2, with 9 bases identical to TRBD1. The CDR3 loop spans 15 amino acids. Germline CDR1 and CDR2: SGHTA and FQGNSA. The J segment lost 5 bases and the V segment lost 5 bases, leaving 9 bases of the junction unmatched. CDR3: CASSQGQGDPYGYTF. Written as DNA, the CDR3 is TGTGCCAGCAGCCAGGGACAGGGAGACCCTTATGGCTACACCTTC.

About this clonotype: The junction shows a germline mismatch at one end, possibly a read error. The chain uses TRBV20-1 and TRBJ2-5; D not certain. This CDR3 comprises 15 residues. Germline V gene lookup returns CDR1 DFQATT and CDR2 SNEGSKA (reference sequence). The CDR3 sequence: CSARISRWGRETRYF. The CDR3 coding sequence is TGCAGTGCTAGAATAAGTAGGTGGGGAAGAGAGACCCGGTACTTC.

The chain links TRBV7-2 to TRBJ2-1, with a possible D match to TRBD2 (5 bases). CDR1 is SGHTA and CDR2 is FQGNSA in the germline V gene. Trimming removed 8 bases from V and 12 bases from J, with 14 bases in between. The CDR3 consists of 11 residues. CDR3 loop: CASGRGFAQFF. The DNA for the CDR3 is TGTGCCAGCGGACGGGGATTCGCGCAGTTCTTC.

In its sample, this clonotype was seen a few times. The V and J genes are TRBV3-1 and TRBJ2-7; D remains unclear. Deletions cut 4 bases from V and 4 bases from J, with 11 bases between. The CDR3 loop spans 13 amino acids. The V gene's germline CDR1 is LGHDT and CDR2 YNNKEL (reference sequence). The CDR3 protein is CASSPRAVYEQYF. The CDR3 DNA sequence: TGTGCCAGCAGCCCTAGGGCGGTTTACGAGCAGTACTTC.

The V gene is TRBV4-2, the J gene TRBJ1-3, with D tentatively TRBD1 (6 bases). CDR1 and CDR2 (germline): LGHNA, YNFKEQ. This CDR3 contains 18 residues. V shed 4 bases and J shed 0 bases, with 19 bases lying between them. CDR3 in amino acids: CASSLYRVLRFSGNTIYF. In DNA form, the CDR3 reads TGTGCCAGCAGCCTGTACAGGGTCCTCCGTTTCTCTGGAAACACCATATATTTT.

V and J are TRBV12-3 or TRBV12-4 and TRBJ2-1; 7 bases match TRBD1. The CDR3 sequence is 14 residues long. V lost 7 bases and J lost 5; bases outside the gene matches: 8. The CDR3 region is CASTIGTVNNEQFF. CDR3 DNA sequence: TGTGCCAGCACCATTGGGACAGTAAACAATGAGCAGTTCTTC.

The V gene is TRBV9, the J gene TRBJ2-5; D gene uncertain. Germline CDR1 is SGDLS and CDR2 is YYNGEE. The V gene lost 4 bases and the J gene lost 7 bases, with 11 bases spanning the gap. The CDR3 totals 12 residues. For the CDR3, the DNA is TGTGCCAGCAGCAAGGTTCCAGGGACCCAGTACTTC. This encodes CASSKVPGTQYF. Together with reference TRBV9 and TRBJ2-5, the CDR3 gives the full variable domain: DSGVTQTPKHLITATGQRVTLRCSPRSGDLSVYWYQQSLDQGLQFLIQYYNGEERAKGNILERFSAQQFPDLHSELNLSSLELGDSALYFCASSKVPGTQYFGPGTRLLVL.

V gene TRBV29-1 combines with J gene TRBJ2-1; D is unresolved. Trimming took 7 bases from V and 0 from J, leaving 19 bases between them. Per the germline V gene, CDR1 is SQVTM and CDR2 is ANQGSEA. The CDR3 covers 16 residues. Here the CDR3 DNA reads TGCAGCGGGATGATTGTCGCTGCTGCCTCCTACAATGAGCAGTTCTTC. The encoded protein is CSGMIVAAASYNEQFF.